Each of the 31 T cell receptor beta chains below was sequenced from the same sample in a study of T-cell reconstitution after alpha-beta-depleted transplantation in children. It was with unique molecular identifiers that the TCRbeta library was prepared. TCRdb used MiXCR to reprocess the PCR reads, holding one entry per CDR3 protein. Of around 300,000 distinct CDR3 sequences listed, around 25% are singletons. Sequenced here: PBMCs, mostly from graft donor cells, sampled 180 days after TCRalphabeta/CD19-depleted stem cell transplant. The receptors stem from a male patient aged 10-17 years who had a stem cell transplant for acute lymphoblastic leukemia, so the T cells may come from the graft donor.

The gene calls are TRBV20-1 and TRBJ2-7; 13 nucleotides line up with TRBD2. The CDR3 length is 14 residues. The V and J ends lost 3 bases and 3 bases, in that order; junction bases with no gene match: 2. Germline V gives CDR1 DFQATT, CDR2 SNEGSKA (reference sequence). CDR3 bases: TGCAGTGCTAGGGGACTAGCGGGAAGCTACGAGCAGTACTTC. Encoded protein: CSARGLAGSYEQYF.

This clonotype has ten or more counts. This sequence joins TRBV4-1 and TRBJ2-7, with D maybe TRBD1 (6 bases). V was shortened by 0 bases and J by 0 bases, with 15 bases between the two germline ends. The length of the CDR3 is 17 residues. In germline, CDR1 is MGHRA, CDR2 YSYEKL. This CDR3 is CASSQDIPGAGSYEQYF. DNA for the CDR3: TGCGCCAGCAGCCAAGATATTCCAGGGGCGGGCTCCTACGAGCAGTACTTC.

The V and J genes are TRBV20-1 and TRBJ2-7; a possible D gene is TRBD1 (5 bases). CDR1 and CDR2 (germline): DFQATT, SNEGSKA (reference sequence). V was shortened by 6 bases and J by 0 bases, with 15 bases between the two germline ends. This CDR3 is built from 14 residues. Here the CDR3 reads CSAQNSGISYEQYF. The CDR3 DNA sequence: TGCAGTGCCCAAAACTCAGGGATCTCCTACGAGCAGTACTTC.

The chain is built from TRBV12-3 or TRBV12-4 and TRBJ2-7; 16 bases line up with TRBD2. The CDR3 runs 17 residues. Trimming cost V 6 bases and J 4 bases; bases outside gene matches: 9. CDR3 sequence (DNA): TGTGCCAGCAGATCGGGACTAGCGGGAGGGTGGGGTTACGAGCAGTACTTC. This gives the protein CASRSGLAGGWGYEQYF.

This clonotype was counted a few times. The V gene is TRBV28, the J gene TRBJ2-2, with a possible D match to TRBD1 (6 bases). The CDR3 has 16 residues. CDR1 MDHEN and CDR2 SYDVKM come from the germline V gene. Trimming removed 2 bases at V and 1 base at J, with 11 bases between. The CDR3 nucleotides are TGTGCCAGCAGTTTAACCGGGACACGGAACACCGGGGAGCTGTTTTTT. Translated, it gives CASSLTGTRNTGELFF. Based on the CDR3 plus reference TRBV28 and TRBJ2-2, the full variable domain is DVKVTQSSRYLVKRTGEKVFLECVQDMDHENMFWYRQDPGLGLRLIYFSYDVKMKEKGDIPEGYSVSREKKERFSLILESASTNQTSMYLCASSLTGTRNTGELFFGEGSRLTVL.

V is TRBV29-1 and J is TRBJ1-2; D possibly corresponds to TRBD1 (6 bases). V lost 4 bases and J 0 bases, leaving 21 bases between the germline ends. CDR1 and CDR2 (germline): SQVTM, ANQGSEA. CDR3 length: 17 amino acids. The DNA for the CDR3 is TGCAGCGTTGTGGGGCTGGGGGCCCCACTAACTAACTATGGCTACACCTTC. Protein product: CSVVGLGAPLTNYGYTF.

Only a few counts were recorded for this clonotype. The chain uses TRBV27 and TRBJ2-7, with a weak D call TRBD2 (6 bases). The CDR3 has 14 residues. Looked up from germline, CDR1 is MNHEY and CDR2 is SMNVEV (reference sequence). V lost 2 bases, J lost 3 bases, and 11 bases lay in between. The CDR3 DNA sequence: TGTGCCAGCAGTTTAGCCGGGAGCTTCTACGAGCAGTACTTC. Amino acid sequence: CASSLAGSFYEQYF.

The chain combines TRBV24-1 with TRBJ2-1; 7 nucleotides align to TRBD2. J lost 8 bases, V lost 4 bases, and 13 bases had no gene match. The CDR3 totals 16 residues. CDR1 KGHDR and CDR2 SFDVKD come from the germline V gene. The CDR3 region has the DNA TGTGCCACCAGTGACCGGACTAGTCGCGGGTTTGATGAGCAGTTCTTC. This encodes CATSDRTSRGFDEQFF.

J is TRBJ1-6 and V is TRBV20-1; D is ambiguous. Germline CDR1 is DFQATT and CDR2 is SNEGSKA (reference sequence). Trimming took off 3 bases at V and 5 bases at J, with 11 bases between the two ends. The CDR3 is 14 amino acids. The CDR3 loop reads CSASSRPDNSPLHF. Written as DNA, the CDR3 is TGCAGTGCTAGTTCGCGGCCTGATAATTCACCCCTCCACTTT.

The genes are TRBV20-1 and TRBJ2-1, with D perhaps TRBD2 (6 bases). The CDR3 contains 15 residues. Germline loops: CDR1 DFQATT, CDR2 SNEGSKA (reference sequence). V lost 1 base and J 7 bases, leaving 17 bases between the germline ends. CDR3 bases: TGCAGTGCTAGAGGGTTTCGGGACTTGGGGAATGAGCAGTTCTTC. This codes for CSARGFRDLGNEQFF.

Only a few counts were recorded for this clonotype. CDR3: CASREPGQGGGELFF. In DNA, the CDR3 is TGTGCCAGCAGGGAACCGGGACAGGGAGGCGGGGAGCTGTTTTTT. The chain uses TRBV7-6 and TRBJ2-2, with 9 bases lining up with TRBD1. Germline values: CDR1 SGHVS, CDR2 FNYEAQ. This CDR3 comprises 15 residues. J gave up 7 bases and V 6 bases, and 9 bases lay outside the gene matches. Filled out from reference TRBV7-6 and TRBJ2-2, the complete variable domain reads GAGVSQSPRYKVTKRGQDVALRCDPISGHVSLYWYRQALGQGPEFLTYFNYEAQQDKSGLPNDRFSAERPEGSISTLTIQRTEQRDSAMYRCASREPGQGGGELFFGEGSRLTVL.

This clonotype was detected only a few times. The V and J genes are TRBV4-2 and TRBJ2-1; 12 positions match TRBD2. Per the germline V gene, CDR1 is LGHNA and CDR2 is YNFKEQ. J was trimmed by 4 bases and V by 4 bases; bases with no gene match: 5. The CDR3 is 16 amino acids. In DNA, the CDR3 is TGTGCCAGCAGCCCACTAGCGGGAGGAGTTTACAATGAGCAGTTCTTC. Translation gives CASSPLAGGVYNEQFF.

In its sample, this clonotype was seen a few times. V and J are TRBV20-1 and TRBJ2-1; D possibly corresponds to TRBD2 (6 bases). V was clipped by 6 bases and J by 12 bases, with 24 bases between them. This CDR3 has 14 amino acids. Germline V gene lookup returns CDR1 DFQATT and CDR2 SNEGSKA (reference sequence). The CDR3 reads CSALMDGSSFWQFF. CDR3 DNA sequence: TGCAGTGCCCTGATGGACGGGAGCAGTTTTTGGCAGTTCTTC.

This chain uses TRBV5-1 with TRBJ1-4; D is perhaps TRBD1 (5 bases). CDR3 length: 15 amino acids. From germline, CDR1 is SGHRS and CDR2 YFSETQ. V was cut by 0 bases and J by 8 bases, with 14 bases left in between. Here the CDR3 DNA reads TGCGCCAGCAGCTTGGTGGCAGGGCCTGCGGAAAAACTGTTTTTT. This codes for CASSLVAGPAEKLFF.

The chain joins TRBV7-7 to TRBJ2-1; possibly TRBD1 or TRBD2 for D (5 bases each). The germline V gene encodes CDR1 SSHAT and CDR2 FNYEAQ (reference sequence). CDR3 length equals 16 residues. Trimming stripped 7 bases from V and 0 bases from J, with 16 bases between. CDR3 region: CASTLPGPSSYNEQFF. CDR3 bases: TGTGCCAGCACCCTCCCGGGACCTAGCTCCTACAATGAGCAGTTCTTC.

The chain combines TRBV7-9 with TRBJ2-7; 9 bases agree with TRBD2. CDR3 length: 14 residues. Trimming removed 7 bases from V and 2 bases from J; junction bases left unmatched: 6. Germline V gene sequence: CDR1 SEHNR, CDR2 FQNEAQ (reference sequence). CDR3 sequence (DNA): TGTGCCAGCACCCCTCTAGCGGGGCCCTACGAGCAGTACTTC. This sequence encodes CASTPLAGPYEQYF.

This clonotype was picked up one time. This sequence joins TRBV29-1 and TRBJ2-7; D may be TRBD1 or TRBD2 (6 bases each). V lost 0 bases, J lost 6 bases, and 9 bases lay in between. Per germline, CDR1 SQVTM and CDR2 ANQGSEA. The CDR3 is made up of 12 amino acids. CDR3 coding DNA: TGCAGCGTTGAAGATGGGGGGCGCGAGCAGTACTTC. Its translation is CSVEDGGREQYF.

This chain's CDR3 is CASSRGLAGAPYNEQFF. The CDR3 DNA reads TGTGCCAGCAGCCGCGGACTAGCGGGAGCCCCCTACAATGAGCAGTTCTTC. The genes are TRBV7-6 and TRBJ2-1; 13 bases are shared with TRBD2. The CDR3 is made up of 17 amino acids. Germline CDR1 reads SGHVS; CDR2 reads FNYEAQ. The J segment lost 2 bases and the V segment lost 5 bases, leaving 6 bases of the junction unmatched.

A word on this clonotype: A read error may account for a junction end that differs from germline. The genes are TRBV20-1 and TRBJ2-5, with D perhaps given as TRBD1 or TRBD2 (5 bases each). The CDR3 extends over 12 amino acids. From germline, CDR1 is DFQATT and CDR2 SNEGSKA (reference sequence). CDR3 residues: CSARGVWGTQYF. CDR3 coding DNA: TGCAGTGCGAGAGGGGTTTGGGGGACCCAGTACTTC.

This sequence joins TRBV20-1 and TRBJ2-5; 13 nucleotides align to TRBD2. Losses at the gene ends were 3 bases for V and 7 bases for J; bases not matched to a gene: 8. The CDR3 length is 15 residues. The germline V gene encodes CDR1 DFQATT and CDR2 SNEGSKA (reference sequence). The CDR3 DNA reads TGCAGTGCTAGCTACGGACTAGCGGGAGTGGGGACCCAGTACTTC. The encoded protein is CSASYGLAGVGTQYF.

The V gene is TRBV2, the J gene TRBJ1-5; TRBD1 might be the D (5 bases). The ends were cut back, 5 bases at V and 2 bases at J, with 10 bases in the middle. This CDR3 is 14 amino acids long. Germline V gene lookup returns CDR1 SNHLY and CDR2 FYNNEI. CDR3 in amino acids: CASSRQSRNQPQHF. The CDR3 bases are TGTGCCAGCAGTCGACAGTCTCGCAATCAGCCCCAGCATTTT. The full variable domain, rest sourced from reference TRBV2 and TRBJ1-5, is EPEVTQTPSHQVTQMGQEVILRCVPISNHLYFYWYRQILGQKVEFLVSFYNNEISEKSEIFDDQFSVERPDGSNFTLKIRSTKLEDSAMYFCASSRQSRNQPQHFGDGTRLSIL.

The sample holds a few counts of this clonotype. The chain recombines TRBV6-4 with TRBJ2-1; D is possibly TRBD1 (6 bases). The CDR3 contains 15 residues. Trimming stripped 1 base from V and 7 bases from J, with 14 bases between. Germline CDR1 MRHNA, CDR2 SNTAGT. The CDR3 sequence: CASSDWARGGNEQFF. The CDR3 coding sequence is TGTGCCAGCAGTGACTGGGCCAGGGGTGGAAATGAGCAGTTCTTC.

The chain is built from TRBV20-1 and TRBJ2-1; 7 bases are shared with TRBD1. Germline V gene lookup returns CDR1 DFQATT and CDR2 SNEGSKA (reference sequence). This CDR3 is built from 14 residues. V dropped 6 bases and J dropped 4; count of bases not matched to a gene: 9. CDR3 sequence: CSARKATGYNEQFF. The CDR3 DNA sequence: TGCAGTGCGAGGAAGGCGACAGGGTACAATGAGCAGTTCTTC.

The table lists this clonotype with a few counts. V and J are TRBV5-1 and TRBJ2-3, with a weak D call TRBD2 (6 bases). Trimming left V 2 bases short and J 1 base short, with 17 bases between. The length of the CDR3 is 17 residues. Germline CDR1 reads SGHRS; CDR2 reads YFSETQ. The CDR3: CASSFYQTRAGTDTQYF. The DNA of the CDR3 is TGCGCCAGCAGCTTCTATCAGACTAGGGCTGGCACAGATACGCAGTATTTT.

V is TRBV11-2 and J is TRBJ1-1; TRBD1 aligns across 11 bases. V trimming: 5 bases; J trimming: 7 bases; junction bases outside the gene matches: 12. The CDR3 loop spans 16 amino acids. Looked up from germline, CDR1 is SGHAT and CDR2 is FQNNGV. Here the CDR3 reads CASSLRRTGGWSEAFF. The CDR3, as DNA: TGTGCCAGCAGCCTGCGCCGGACAGGGGGCTGGAGTGAAGCTTTCTTT.

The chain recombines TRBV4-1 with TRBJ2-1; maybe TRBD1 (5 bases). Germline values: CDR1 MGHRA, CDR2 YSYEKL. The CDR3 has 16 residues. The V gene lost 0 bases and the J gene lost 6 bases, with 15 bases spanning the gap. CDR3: CASSQEGREMGNEQFF. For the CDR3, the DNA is TGCGCCAGCAGCCAAGAAGGCAGGGAAATGGGCAATGAGCAGTTCTTC.

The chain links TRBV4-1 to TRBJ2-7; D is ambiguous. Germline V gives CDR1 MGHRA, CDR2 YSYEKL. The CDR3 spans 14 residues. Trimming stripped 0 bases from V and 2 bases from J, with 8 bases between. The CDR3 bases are TGCGCCAGCAGCCAAGACCCTGTAACCTACGAGCAGTACTTC. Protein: CASSQDPVTYEQYF.

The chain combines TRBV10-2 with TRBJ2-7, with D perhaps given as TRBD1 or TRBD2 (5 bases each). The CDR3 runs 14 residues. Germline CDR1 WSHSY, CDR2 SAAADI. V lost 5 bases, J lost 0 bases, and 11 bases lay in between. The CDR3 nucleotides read TGCGCCAGCAGTAAAGGGACCTTCTCCTACGAGCAGTACTTC. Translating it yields CASSKGTFSYEQYF.

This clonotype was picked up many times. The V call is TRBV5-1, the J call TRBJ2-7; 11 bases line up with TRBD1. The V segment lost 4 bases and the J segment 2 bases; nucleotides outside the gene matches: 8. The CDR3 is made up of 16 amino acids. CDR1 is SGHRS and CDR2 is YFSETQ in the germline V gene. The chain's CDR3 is CASSPGTGGRTYEQYF. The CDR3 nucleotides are TGCGCCAGCAGCCCCGGGACAGGGGGAAGAACCTACGAGCAGTACTTC.

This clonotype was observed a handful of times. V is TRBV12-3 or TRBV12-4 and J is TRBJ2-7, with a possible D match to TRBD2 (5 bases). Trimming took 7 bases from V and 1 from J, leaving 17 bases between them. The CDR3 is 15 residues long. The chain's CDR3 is CASTARGPLSYEQYF. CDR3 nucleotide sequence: TGTGCCAGCACCGCTCGGGGTCCCCTTTCCTACGAGCAGTACTTC.

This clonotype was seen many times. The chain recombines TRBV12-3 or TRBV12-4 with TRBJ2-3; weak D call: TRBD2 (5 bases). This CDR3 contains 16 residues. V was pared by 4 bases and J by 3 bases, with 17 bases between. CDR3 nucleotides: TGTGCCAGCAGTTCGAGGGTTGACGGGTGGACAGATACGCAGTATTTT. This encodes CASSSRVDGWTDTQYF.